These 29 T cell receptor beta chains originate from one sample sequenced in a study of shared clonotypes between healthy human individuals. Measured with immunoSEQ multiplex PCR; TCRdb has only the in-frame clones, and not every one. Here the sample spans roughly 1,100,000 clones, about 76% being singletons. Sequencing was done on a sample of memory CD4+ T cells sorted from blood. Subset described: CD45RA-negative fraction. These TCRs come from a young man in good health.

This clone has a single count. The chain has TRBV5-5 and TRBJ2-7; a possible D gene is TRBD1 (5 bases). Trimming pared 2 bases from V and 1 base from J, leaving 7 bases between. Germline lookup yields CDR1 SGHKS and CDR2 YYEKEE (reference sequence). The CDR3 contains 13 residues. The CDR3 region is CASSFRQSYEQYF. CDR3 DNA: TGTGCCAGCAGCTTTCGACAGTCCTACGAGCAGTACTTC.

The chain employs TRBV29-1 and TRBJ2-3, with TRBD2 identical over 11 bases. V lost 7 bases to trimming and J lost 4 bases; unmatched junction nucleotides: 7. Germline values: CDR1 SQVTM, CDR2 ANQGSEA. The CDR3 is made up of 14 amino acids. This chain's CDR3 is CSAGTSGGSDTQYF. DNA of the CDR3: TGCAGCGCTGGGACTAGCGGTGGCTCAGATACGCAGTATTTT.

Written as DNA, the CDR3 is TGTGCCAGCAGAGAACAGGGTCTGGGCTACGAGCAGTACTTC. This sequence encodes CASREQGLGYEQYF. The genes are TRBV6-5 and TRBJ2-7; D may be TRBD1 (6 bases). V shed 6 bases and J shed 3 bases, with 15 bases lying between them. The CDR3 has 14 residues. Germline CDR1 is MNHEY and CDR2 is SVGAGI.

This clone was counted between two and nine times. V gene TRBV6-5 combines with J gene TRBJ2-7, with 7 bases fitting TRBD1. J gave up 11 bases and V 2 bases, and 3 bases lay outside the gene matches. The CDR3 has 11 amino acids. Germline V lookup: CDR1 MNHEY, CDR2 SVGAGI. CDR3: CASSYEGQKYF. The CDR3 DNA reads as TGTGCCAGCAGTTACGAGGGACAGAAGTACTTC.

V usage is TRBV5-4 and J usage is TRBJ1-6, with D possibly TRBD1 on 6 matching bases. Looked up from germline, CDR1 is SGHNT and CDR2 is YYREEE (reference sequence). The V gene lost 5 bases and the J gene lost 12 bases, with 12 bases spanning the gap. The CDR3 runs 12 residues. This CDR3 is CASRLDSLPLHF. In DNA, the CDR3 is TGTGCCAGCAGACTGGACAGTTTACCCCTCCACTTT.

This clone was detected ten times or more. Other DNA sequences in this specimen translate into the identical CDR3. The V call is TRBV2, the J call TRBJ1-5, with D possibly being TRBD1 (6 bases). CDR3 length equals 15 residues. Germline loops: CDR1 SNHLY, CDR2 FYNNEI. The ends were cut back, 1 base at V and 2 bases at J, with 9 bases in the middle. Here the CDR3 reads CASSEGGGGNQPQHF. CDR3 in DNA: TGTGCCAGCAGTGAAGGGGGGGGCGGCAATCAGCCCCAGCATTTT.

The V and J genes are TRBV18 and TRBJ1-6; 10 nucleotides line up with TRBD1. CDR3 length equals 16 residues. With V trimmed by 6 bases and J by 7 bases, 9 bases remained unmatched. The V gene's germline CDR1 is KGHSH and CDR2 LQKENI. Here the CDR3 DNA reads TGTGCCAGCTCCCCGGGACAGGGGTTTGGCAATTCACCCCTCCACTTT. Translating gives CASSPGQGFGNSPLHF.

On this clone: The same CDR3 can be traced to other DNA sequences in this sample. CDR3 loop: CASSLAGSGTDTQYF. The CDR3 DNA reads as TGTGCCAGCAGCTTAGCGGGGTCGGGCACAGATACGCAGTATTTT. The rearrangement links TRBV7-9 to TRBJ2-3, with D unresolved. CDR1 is SEHNR and CDR2 is FQNEAQ in the germline V gene (reference sequence). This CDR3 region has 15 residues. V lost 0 bases to trimming and J lost 1 base, with 8 bases between them.

The rearrangement links TRBV6-1 to TRBJ2-7; TRBD1 aligns across 8 bases. The J segment lost 5 bases and the V segment lost 4 bases, leaving 19 bases of the junction unmatched. The CDR3 covers 18 residues. Germline CDR1 MNHNS, CDR2 SASEGT. CDR3 protein: CASSVGRGRLPNVHEQYF. The CDR3 bases are TGTGCCAGCAGTGTTGGCAGGGGGCGGCTCCCCAATGTCCACGAGCAGTACTTC.

V gene TRBV7-2 combines with J gene TRBJ2-1; 7 nucleotides line up with TRBD1. This CDR3 has 16 amino acids. V gave up 1 base and J gave up 2 bases; unmatched junction bases: 5. Germline-derived CDR1 and CDR2 are SGHTA and FQGNSA. Here the CDR3 reads CASSLDGTVAYNEQFF. The CDR3 DNA sequence: TGTGCCAGCAGCTTAGACGGGACAGTAGCCTACAATGAGCAGTTCTTC.

The rearrangement links TRBV5-1 to TRBJ1-2; TRBD1 is a possible D gene (6 bases). V lost 3 bases and J 8 bases, leaving 20 bases between the germline ends. This CDR3 is built from 15 residues. Germline CDR1 and CDR2: SGHRS and YFSETQ. CDR3: CASSSEEAGVGGYTF. Here the CDR3 DNA reads TGCGCCAGCAGCTCTGAAGAGGCAGGGGTAGGCGGCTACACCTTC.

V and J are TRBV12-5 and TRBJ1-5; weak D call: TRBD1 (5 bases). Between the trimmed V and J ends, which lost 6 bases and 4 bases, there was a span of 10 bases. This CDR3 contains 13 residues. Germline V gene sequence: CDR1 LGHNT, CDR2 FRNRAP. For the CDR3, the DNA is TGTGCTAGTGGACGGGACGGTAATCAGCCCCAGCATTTT. Translation gives CASGRDGNQPQHF.

The V gene is TRBV6-1, the J gene TRBJ2-7; 9 bases match TRBD1. After removal of 2 bases from V and 5 bases from J, the junction contained 4 bases not matched to a gene. Per germline, CDR1 MNHNS and CDR2 SASEGT. The CDR3 has 14 amino acids. CDR3 protein: CASSERTGGNEQYF. The CDR3 bases are TGTGCCAGCAGTGAACGTACAGGGGGCAACGAGCAGTACTTC.

The V and J genes are TRBV4-3 and TRBJ2-5; 7 nucleotides match TRBD1. Germline V gives CDR1 LGHNA, CDR2 YSLEER. V dropped 1 base and J dropped 4; count of bases not matched to a gene: 6. The CDR3 length is 15 residues. In DNA, the CDR3 is TGCGCCAGCAGCCAAGGTCGGGGACAGACAGAGACCCAGTACTTC. This encodes CASSQGRGQTETQYF.

This clone was observed a few times. The chain employs TRBV7-8 and TRBJ1-2, with D possibly TRBD1 on 5 matching bases. CDR3 length equals 13 residues. The V gene lost 3 bases and the J gene lost 4 bases, with 9 bases spanning the gap. Germline CDR1 reads SGHVS; CDR2 reads FQNEAQ. The CDR3 coding sequence is TGTGCCAGCAGCTTGGACACTTCCTATGGCTACACCTTC. This translates into CASSLDTSYGYTF.

About this clone itself: Other DNA sequences in this sample translate to the same CDR3. The chain employs TRBV27 and TRBJ2-7; TRBD1 agrees at 8 bases. This CDR3 has 13 amino acids. Germline V gene sequence: CDR1 MNHEY, CDR2 SMNVEV (reference sequence). J lost 3 bases, V lost 5 bases, and 3 bases had no gene match. CDR3 nucleotides: TGTGCCAGCAGTAGACAGGGGAACTACGAGCAGTACTTC. Translating it yields CASSRQGNYEQYF.

The chain joins TRBV6-1 to TRBJ2-1, with unresolved D. The length of the CDR3 is 14 residues. The germline V gene encodes CDR1 MNHNS and CDR2 SASEGT. V lost 4 bases to trimming and J lost 3 bases, with 10 bases between them. As DNA, the CDR3 is TGTGCCAGCAGTGTCCCATCCAACTACAATGAGCAGTTCTTC. Translated: CASSVPSNYNEQFF.

This rearrangement joins TRBV7-6 to TRBJ2-7; TRBD1 agrees at 7 bases. Germline lookup yields CDR1 SGHVS and CDR2 FNYEAQ. The CDR3 has 17 residues. The J segment lost 1 base and the V segment lost 1 base, leaving 10 bases of the junction unmatched. The DNA of the CDR3 is TGTGCCAGCAGCTTAGGGTTAGGGGGCAGGGGGTCCTACGAGCAGTACTTC. It specifies CASSLGLGGRGSYEQYF.

CDR3 sequence: CASSRLAGQETQYF. CDR3 in DNA: TGTGCCAGCAGCCGACTAGCGGGACAAGAGACCCAGTACTTC. The gene calls are TRBV6-1 and TRBJ2-5; 11 positions agree with TRBD2. The trim removed 6 bases at V and 2 bases at J, leaving 2 bases unmatched. This CDR3 contains 14 residues. Germline V gives CDR1 MNHNS, CDR2 SASEGT.

The chain recombines TRBV6-6 with TRBJ2-7; 12 nucleotides agree with TRBD1. The CDR3 consists of 15 residues. J gave up 2 bases and V 6 bases, and 5 bases lay outside the gene matches. Per germline, CDR1 MNHNY and CDR2 SVGAGI (reference sequence). In DNA, the CDR3 is TGTGCCAGCAGAGGGGGACAGGGGGCGGCCTACGAGCAGTACTTC. Protein product: CASRGGQGAAYEQYF.

The chain links TRBV6-1 to TRBJ2-7; D gene ambiguous. Germline CDR1 and CDR2: MNHNS and SASEGT. Between the trimmed V and J ends, which lost 5 bases and 2 bases, there was a span of 16 bases. This CDR3 is built from 15 residues. The CDR3 coding sequence is TGTGCCAGCAGTCCGACCCCCGTCGTCACCTACGAGCAGTACTTC. It codes for CASSPTPVVTYEQYF.

This sequence joins TRBV28 and TRBJ1-1, with 10 bases aligning to TRBD1. The CDR3 has 16 residues. From germline, CDR1 is MDHEN and CDR2 SYDVKM. With V trimmed by 5 bases and J by 1 base, 7 bases remained unmatched. For the CDR3, the DNA is TGTGCCAGCAGTCTGCGGACAGGGGGGGGGAACACTGAAGCTTTCTTT. Its protein is CASSLRTGGGNTEAFF.

The chain uses TRBV5-1 and TRBJ2-6; 7 bases align to TRBD1. Germline values: CDR1 SGHRS, CDR2 YFSETQ. V was clipped by 0 bases and J by 1 base; unmatched bases: 7. The CDR3 runs 18 residues. The CDR3 loop reads CASSLARAGGSGANVLTF. DNA for the CDR3: TGCGCCAGCAGCTTGGCCAGGGCAGGGGGTTCTGGGGCCAACGTCCTGACTTTC. The entire variable domain, with the rest obtained from reference TRBV5-1 and TRBJ2-6, is as follows: KAGVTQTPRYLIKTRGQQVTLSCSPISGHRSVSWYQQTPGQGLQFLFEYFSETQRNKGNFPGRFSGRQFSNSRSEMNVSTLELGDSALYLCASSLARAGGSGANVLTFGAGSRLTVL.

The V call is TRBV27, the J call TRBJ2-6; no clear D. This CDR3 is built from 16 residues. CDR1 is MNHEY, CDR2 SMNVEV, per germline (reference sequence). V dropped 5 bases and J dropped 4 bases, with 15 bases sitting between them. CDR3 loop: CASSPTPQLGANVLTF. The CDR3 DNA sequence: TGTGCCAGCAGTCCCACGCCCCAATTGGGGGCCAACGTCCTGACTTTC.

The chain couples TRBV5-6 to TRBJ2-3, with D unresolved. CDR3 length: 16 residues. The ends were cut back, 3 bases at V and 5 bases at J, with 19 bases in the middle. The V gene's germline CDR1 is SGHDT and CDR2 YYEEEE. The CDR3 loop is CASSSESGRQLDTQYF. CDR3 nucleotide sequence: TGTGCCAGCAGCTCAGAATCAGGACGGCAGCTAGATACGCAGTATTTT. Supplemented by reference TRBV5-6 and TRBJ2-3, the full variable domain reads DAGVTQSPTHLIKTRGQQVTLRCSPKSGHDTVSWYQQALGQGPQFIFQYYEEEERQRGNFPDRFSGHQFPNYSSELNVNALLLGDSALYLCASSSESGRQLDTQYFGPGTRLTVL.

The rearrangement uses TRBV6-4 and TRBJ2-2; D gene unclear. The germline V and J ends were trimmed by 6 bases and 0 bases, with 8 bases remaining between them. The CDR3 contains 14 residues. Germline CDR1 and CDR2: MRHNA and SNTAGT. The CDR3: CASRPQPNTGELFF. DNA for the CDR3: TGTGCCAGCAGACCCCAACCGAACACCGGGGAGCTGTTTTTT.

The DNA of the CDR3 is TGTGCCAGCAGCTCCAGGCCTATAGCGGGAGGGTCCTACAATGAGCAGTTCTTC. Translation gives CASSSRPIAGGSYNEQFF. V gene TRBV11-2 combines with J gene TRBJ2-1; 11 positions agree with TRBD2. Losses at the gene ends were 4 bases for V and 1 base for J; bases not matched to a gene: 9. The CDR3 has 18 amino acids. Per germline, CDR1 SGHAT and CDR2 FQNNGV.

The J gene is TRBJ2-1, the V gene TRBV4-2; 14 bases map to TRBD2. This CDR3 comprises 16 residues. The V gene's germline CDR1 is LGHNA and CDR2 YNFKEQ. The ends lost 1 base at V and 9 bases at J; junction bases unmatched: 5. The CDR3 here is CASSQGGLAGVGEQFF. For the CDR3, the DNA is TGTGCCAGCAGCCAAGGGGGACTAGCGGGGGTTGGTGAGCAGTTCTTC.

This clone was recorded a few times. The rearrangement links TRBV18 to TRBJ1-1, with no clear D. Trimming shortened V by 2 bases and J by 1 base, and 8 bases separated the two germline ends. The CDR3 sequence is 14 residues long. The germline V gene has CDR1 KGHSH and CDR2 LQKENI. The CDR3 region is CASSPFMENTEAFF. The CDR3 DNA reads TGTGCCAGCTCACCATTCATGGAGAACACTGAAGCTTTCTTT. The whole variable domain, filled in from reference TRBV18 and TRBJ1-1, reads NAGVMQNPRHLVRRRGQEARLRCSPMKGHSHVYWYRQLPEEGLKFMVYLQKENIIDESGMPKERFSAEFPKEGPSILRIQQVVRGDSAAYFCASSPFMENTEAFFGQGTRLTVV.